The next 21 T cell receptor beta chains were all read from a single sample in a study of response to subunit inactivated influenza vaccine. From the RT-PCR reads, TCRdb called clonotypes with MiXCR, one entry per CDR3 protein. The repertoire holds a few hundred thousand distinct CDR3 sequences, with around 15% as singletons. The source was PBMCs from blood, collected 11 to 12 days after vaccination. The receptors were gathered from a man between 45 and 60 years old who received an inactivated influenza vaccine.

The V gene is TRBV7-9, the J gene TRBJ2-7, with 8 nucleotides matching TRBD1. Looked up from germline, CDR1 is SEHNR and CDR2 is FQNEAQ (reference sequence). The CDR3 length is 14 residues. The V gene end was trimmed by 2 bases and the J gene end by 5 bases; junction bases not matched to a gene: 5. CDR3 sequence (DNA): TGTGCCAGCAGCTTACGGACAGGGAGGAACGAGCAGTACTTC. Its translation: CASSLRTGRNEQYF.

This sequence joins TRBV7-2 and TRBJ2-7, with TRBD2 matching over 8 bases. This CDR3 has 17 residues. V lost 7 bases, J lost 5 bases, and 19 bases stayed unmatched. Germline V gene sequence: CDR1 SGHTA, CDR2 FQGNSA. Here the CDR3 DNA reads TGTGCCAGCACCGCCTCCGGGGGGGCGCTGTCCTTGAACGAGCAGTACTTC. Amino acid sequence: CASTASGGALSLNEQYF.

Only a few counts were recorded for this clonotype. The chain links TRBV10-3 to TRBJ2-7; unclear D gene. Looked up from germline, CDR1 is ENHRY and CDR2 is SYGVKD. This CDR3 region has 15 residues. The V and J ends lost 3 bases and 2 bases respectively, with 14 bases between them. Here the CDR3 reads CAISDVTPPTYEQYF. The CDR3 nucleotides are TGTGCCATCAGTGATGTGACACCTCCTACCTACGAGCAGTACTTC.

The sample holds many counts of this clonotype. CDR3 amino acids: CASSLVSTDTQYF. The CDR3 coding sequence is TGTGCCAGCAGTTTAGTCAGCACAGATACGCAGTATTTT. V usage is TRBV12-3 or TRBV12-4 and J usage is TRBJ2-3, with unresolved D. This CDR3 contains 13 residues. The V and J ends lost 1 base and 0 bases respectively, with 2 bases between them.

This clonotype has only a few counts. The chain links TRBV5-1 to TRBJ2-6, with TRBD2 as a possible D gene (6 bases). The CDR3 is made up of 17 amino acids. Per the germline V gene, CDR1 is SGHRS and CDR2 is YFSETQ. V was trimmed by 1 base and J by 0 bases, leaving 11 bases between them. CDR3 sequence reads: CASSLSSGGSGANVLTF. Here the CDR3 DNA reads TGCGCCAGCAGCTTGAGTAGCGGAGGCTCTGGGGCCAACGTCCTGACTTTC. The complete variable domain, with remaining parts taken from reference TRBV5-1 and TRBJ2-6, reads KAGVTQTPRYLIKTRGQQVTLSCSPISGHRSVSWYQQTPGQGLQFLFEYFSETQRNKGNFPGRFSGRQFSNSRSEMNVSTLELGDSALYLCASSLSSGGSGANVLTFGAGSRLTVL.

This clonotype was picked up a small number of times. This chain connects TRBV20-1 to TRBJ2-3; TRBD2 matches 7 bases. V lost 0 bases to trimming and J lost 0 bases; unmatched junction nucleotides: 6. This CDR3 has 16 amino acids. CDR1 is DFQATT, CDR2 SNEGSKA, per germline (reference sequence). The CDR3 spells CSAREKRGTSTDTQYF. Here the CDR3 DNA reads TGCAGTGCTAGAGAGAAGCGGGGCACTAGCACAGATACGCAGTATTTT.

This clonotype was seen only a few times. This chain joins TRBV4-2 and TRBJ2-1, with no clear D. The length of the CDR3 is 15 residues. V was clipped by 1 base and J by 8 bases, with 15 bases between them. Germline CDR1 reads LGHNA; CDR2 reads YNFKEQ. The chain's CDR3 is CASSQGQLTSDEQFF. The CDR3 DNA sequence: TGTGCCAGCAGCCAAGGTCAGCTGACAAGTGATGAGCAGTTCTTC.

This clonotype has just a few counts. The V call is TRBV11-2, the J call TRBJ2-2, with 8 bases identical to TRBD2. This CDR3 is 16 amino acids long. CDR1 is SGHAT, CDR2 FQNNGV, per germline. V lost 3 bases, J lost 1 base, and 4 bases stayed unmatched. CDR3 amino acids: CASSLFTSGNTGELFF. The CDR3 DNA reads TGTGCCAGCAGCTTGTTCACTAGCGGGAACACCGGGGAGCTGTTTTTT.

This chain joins TRBV10-2 and TRBJ1-2, with D hard to call. CDR3 length: 13 amino acids. V lost 0 bases and J lost 4, with 6 bases in between. The germline V gene has CDR1 WSHSY and CDR2 SAAADI. In DNA form, the CDR3 reads TGCGCCAGCAGTGAGTCCCTTAGCTATGGCTACACCTTC. Encoded protein: CASSESLSYGYTF.

J is TRBJ2-5 and V is TRBV7-9, with no clear D. From germline, CDR1 is SEHNR and CDR2 FQNEAQ (reference sequence). Trimming cost V 3 bases and J 0 bases, with 5 bases left between them. This CDR3 contains 13 residues. This chain's CDR3 is CASSFPYQETQYF. The CDR3 nucleotides read TGTGCCAGCAGCTTTCCGTACCAAGAGACCCAGTACTTC.

The J gene is TRBJ1-5, the V gene TRBV2; D is perhaps TRBD1 (6 bases). The germline V gene encodes CDR1 SNHLY and CDR2 FYNNEI. V was trimmed by 6 bases and J by 5 bases, leaving 23 bases between them. The CDR3 loop spans 17 amino acids. DNA for the CDR3: TGTGCCAGCAGCCCCACCGGGGGGGCGCGGCAGGATCAGCCCCAGCATTTT. Its translation: CASSPTGGARQDQPQHF.

The chain recombines TRBV20-1 with TRBJ1-2; D is possibly TRBD1 (6 bases). CDR1 is DFQATT, CDR2 SNEGSKA, per germline (reference sequence). The CDR3 has 13 residues. Deletions cut 4 bases from V and 3 bases from J, with 12 bases between. CDR3 residues: CSAKDSDYYGYTF. CDR3 sequence (DNA): TGCAGTGCTAAGGACAGTGACTACTATGGCTACACCTTC.

This clonotype occurred many times. V and J are TRBV6-6 and TRBJ1-2; no definite D call. CDR3 length equals 12 residues. Trimming took 7 bases from V and 5 from J, leaving 11 bases between them. CDR1 MNHNY and CDR2 SVGAGI come from the germline V gene (reference sequence). In nucleotides, the CDR3 is TGTGCCAGCAACGAAGGGCGGTATGGCTACACCTTC. It translates to CASNEGRYGYTF.

This clonotype was recorded a few times. The genes are TRBV6-2 or TRBV6-3 and TRBJ2-4; D ambiguous. Between the trimmed V and J ends, which lost 2 bases and 11 bases, there was a span of 7 bases. This CDR3 is 11 amino acids long. The germline V gene has CDR1 MNHEY and CDR2 SVGEGT. The CDR3 DNA follows: TGTGCCAGCAGTTACGCGACTTTTCAGTACTTC. Translation gives CASSYATFQYF.

This clonotype has a handful of counts. The chain joins TRBV28 to TRBJ2-2; D may be TRBD1 (6 bases). Germline-derived CDR1 and CDR2 are MDHEN and SYDVKM. CDR3 size: 14 residues. V was pared by 7 bases and J by 9 bases, with 18 bases between. The CDR3 sequence is CASTSTLGTRELFF. In DNA form, the CDR3 reads TGTGCCAGCACCTCTACTTTGGGGACAAGGGAGCTGTTTTTT.

The chain combines TRBV24-1 with TRBJ2-1, with D tentatively TRBD2 (6 bases). Germline CDR1 and CDR2: KGHDR and SFDVKD. The CDR3 consists of 17 residues. Trimming shortened V by 2 bases and J by 1 base, and 14 bases separated the two germline ends. The CDR3 sequence: CATSDYSTRGSYNEQFF. The CDR3 nucleotides are TGTGCCACCAGTGATTACTCGACTAGGGGATCCTACAATGAGCAGTTCTTC.

Ten or more counts support this clonotype. The rearrangement joins TRBV18 to TRBJ1-4; D is undetermined. The CDR3 covers 13 residues. The V end lost 2 bases, the J end lost 0 bases, and 1 base lay between the germline ends. Germline V gives CDR1 KGHSH, CDR2 LQKENI. Written as DNA, the CDR3 is TGTGCCAGCTCACCAGCAACTAATGAAAAACTGTTTTTT. Its translation: CASSPATNEKLFF.

The J gene is TRBJ1-3, the V gene TRBV10-1; D may be TRBD1 (5 bases). This CDR3 comprises 15 residues. The V gene lost 2 bases and the J gene lost 4 bases, with 12 bases spanning the gap. Germline V lookup: CDR1 WNHNN, CDR2 SYGVQD (reference sequence). The CDR3 DNA is TGCGCCAGCAGTGAGCCCACGGGACCCGGAAACACCATATATTTT. It is translated as CASSEPTGPGNTIYF.

This clonotype was observed a handful of times. The chain combines TRBV11-2 with TRBJ2-3; 11 bases are shared with TRBD2. This CDR3 is 15 amino acids long. Germline V CDR1 and CDR2: SGHAT, FQNNGV. With 5 bases clipped from V and 5 bases from J, the junction kept 6 bases outside the gene matches. CDR3 in amino acids: CASSKLAGVLDTQYF. DNA of the CDR3: TGTGCCAGCAGCAAACTAGCGGGAGTGTTAGATACGCAGTATTTT.

The CDR3 DNA reads TGCAGTGCTAGGTGGGCCTCATACTACGAGCAGTACTTC. Its translation is CSARWASYYEQYF. The rearrangement joins TRBV20-1 to TRBJ2-7; no clear D gene. The germline CDR1 and CDR2 sequences are DFQATT and SNEGSKA (reference sequence). This CDR3 comprises 13 residues. V was cut by 3 bases and J by 3 bases, with 12 bases left in between.

In its sample, this clonotype was seen a few times. The chain employs TRBV10-3 and TRBJ2-2, with D possibly called TRBD1 or TRBD2 (5 bases each). Germline-derived CDR1 and CDR2 are ENHRY and SYGVKD. Between the trimmed V and J ends, which lost 0 bases and 6 bases, there was a span of 5 bases. CDR3 length: 13 residues. As DNA, the CDR3 is TGTGCCATCAGTGAGTCGGGGGCCGGGGAGCTGTTTTTT. This gives the protein CAISESGAGELFF.